This section outlines one T cell receptor beta chain sequence together with its context. Antigen: not known. At one end the junction does not follow the germline gene, possibly because of a read error. This sample stems from a study of T-cell reconstitution after alpha-beta-depleted transplantation in children. Study-wide findings and caveats: Approximately two months post-transplant, alpha-beta T cells reportedly originated from several hundred expanded graft clones.

A TCRbeta library incorporating unique molecular identifiers was prepared. TCRdb re-analysed the PCR reads in MiXCR, keeping a single row per CDR3 protein. The sample includes approximately 500,000 distinct CDR3 sequences, roughly a tenth of them seen just once. The germline V gene encodes CDR1 SGHVT and CDR2 SQSDAQ. The CDR3 spans 19 residues. This clonotype originated in a child aged 2 to 15 with inherited bone marrow failure, due to receive a stem cell transplant. The sequencing here drew on PBMCs, taken before TCRalphabeta/CD19-depleted stem cell transplant. This sequence joins TRBV7-4 and TRBJ1-4, with D possibly matching TRBD1 (5 bases). The CDR3 DNA reads TGTACCAGCTGCTTTGTTGATCCGGGACGGATTGCAACTAATGAAAAACTGTTTTTT. It specifies CTSCFVDPGRIATNEKLFF.